These 14 T cell receptor beta chains share one sample of origin, sequenced in a study of T cell responses to AZD1222 COVID-19 vaccine (dated by TCRdb to the early 2020s). Library prep was done by the immunoSEQ multiplex PCR assay. Drawn from immuneACCESS, this table holds only the in-frame rearrangements with V and J called that TCRdb kept. Clones are partly lost; checked studies trace under half to an unresolved V gene and leave the rest unexplained. A total of 160,000 or so clones appear in this sample, roughly 92% of them only once. Of the sample, roughly 5.6% is held by the ten largest clones. The meaning of the sample's time point label: about 28 days (+/-7) after the second vaccine dose. Sequencing used peripheral blood, obtained 28 days after the second AZD1222 dose. These receptors all come from an adult who received the AZD1222 COVID-19 vaccine.

The count of this clone is one. The gene calls are TRBV10-3 and TRBJ1-5; 9 bases fit TRBD1. V was pared by 5 bases and J by 1 base, with 6 bases of the junction left unmatched. The CDR3 runs 16 residues. CDR1 and CDR2 from the germline V gene are ENHRY and SYGVKD. CDR3 region: CAISSGTGSSNQPQHF. Here the CDR3 DNA reads TGTGCCATCAGTTCCGGGACAGGGTCAAGCAATCAGCCCCAGCATTTT.

V gene TRBV28 combines with J gene TRBJ2-1, with 10 bases lining up with TRBD2. The CDR3 spans 16 residues. The V gene end was trimmed by 4 bases and the J gene end by 8 bases; junction bases not matched to a gene: 11. CDR1 is MDHEN and CDR2 is SYDVKM in the germline V gene. The CDR3, as DNA: TGTGCCAGCAGTTACTTTATAGCGGGAGGATACGATGAGCAGTTCTTC. It specifies CASSYFIAGGYDEQFF.

This chain joins TRBV25-1 and TRBJ1-1; 7 bases are shared with TRBD1. V lost 4 bases to trimming and J lost 0 bases; unmatched junction nucleotides: 2. CDR1 and CDR2 from the germline V gene are MGHDK and SYGVNS. The CDR3 is 14 residues long. CDR3 in amino acids: CASSAGTVNTEAFF. The DNA of the CDR3 is TGTGCCAGCAGTGCCGGGACAGTGAACACTGAAGCTTTCTTT.

The rearrangement joins TRBV6-2 or TRBV6-3 to TRBJ2-2; D gene unclear. Germline CDR1 and CDR2: MNHEY and SVGEGT. V was clipped by 4 bases and J by 5 bases, with 17 bases between them. This CDR3 comprises 16 residues. This CDR3 reads CASSSFGRSKTGELFF. The CDR3 coding sequence is TGTGCCAGCAGTTCTTTTGGCAGGTCTAAGACCGGGGAGCTGTTTTTT.

The chain couples TRBV28 to TRBJ1-2, with D perhaps TRBD1 (5 bases). The CDR3 totals 15 residues. Germline lookup yields CDR1 MDHEN and CDR2 SYDVKM. V was clipped by 3 bases and J by 0 bases, with 11 bases between them. This chain's CDR3 is CASSFGGPANYGYTF. The CDR3 bases are TGTGCCAGCAGTTTTGGGGGACCAGCTAACTATGGCTACACCTTC.

J is TRBJ2-7 and V is TRBV28; 7 bases are a match to TRBD1. J lost 5 bases, V lost 2 bases, and 3 bases had no gene match. The length of the CDR3 is 13 residues. Germline V CDR1 and CDR2: MDHEN, SYDVKM. CDR3 in amino acids: CASSLGQADEQYF. The CDR3 region has the DNA TGTGCCAGCAGTTTAGGACAGGCAGACGAGCAGTACTTC.

This chain connects TRBV19 to TRBJ2-4; the match to TRBD1 covers 9 bases. This CDR3 comprises 14 residues. V dropped 10 bases and J dropped 5; count of bases not matched to a gene: 9. Looked up from germline, CDR1 is LNHDA and CDR2 is SQIVND (reference sequence). The CDR3 here is CATSHRGRENIQYF. Written as DNA, the CDR3 is TGTGCCACCTCACACAGGGGGCGCGAAAACATTCAGTACTTC.

The chain joins TRBV7-3 to TRBJ1-1; D gene ambiguous. Germline V gene data show CDR1 as SGHTA and CDR2 as FQGTGA. V lost 5 bases and J lost 5, with 12 bases in between. The CDR3 has 13 amino acids. The DNA for the CDR3 is TGTGCCAGCAGCCTCTTGTCCGGAACTGAAGCTTTCTTT. It yields the protein CASSLLSGTEAFF.

This chain links TRBV19 with TRBJ2-1; 12 bases line up with TRBD2. The CDR3 consists of 18 residues. Trimming cost V 1 base and J 0 bases; bases outside gene matches: 4. Germline CDR1 and CDR2: LNHDA and SQIVND (reference sequence). For the CDR3, the DNA is TGTGCCAGTAGTATAGCAGTGACTAGCGGGAGCTCCTACAATGAGCAGTTCTTC. This gives the protein CASSIAVTSGSSYNEQFF. Full variable domain (remainder filled in from reference TRBV19 and TRBJ2-1): DGGITQSPKYLFRKEGQNVTLSCEQNLNHDAMYWYRQDPGQGLRLIYYSQIVNDFQKGDIAEGYSVSREKKESFPLTVTSAQKNPTAFYLCASSIAVTSGSSYNEQFFGPGTRLTVL.

This rearrangement joins TRBV4-1 to TRBJ2-5, with TRBD2 matching 9 bases. CDR3 size: 18 residues. Germline V CDR1 and CDR2: MGHRA, YSYEKL. V shed 3 bases and J 3 bases; nucleotides not matched to a gene: 14. CDR3 sequence reads: CASSQILAGILLKETQYF. Here the CDR3 DNA reads TGCGCCAGCAGCCAGATTCTAGCGGGGATACTGCTTAAAGAGACCCAGTACTTC.

V and J are TRBV28 and TRBJ1-2, with 10 bases fitting TRBD1. The length of the CDR3 is 15 residues. CDR1 is MDHEN, CDR2 SYDVKM, per germline. Trimming at V came to 4 bases and at J to 8 bases, leaving 10 bases not matched to a gene. DNA of the CDR3: TGTGCCAGCAGTTCCGGACAGGGGGGATTGTTGGGCTACACCTTC. Protein product: CASSSGQGGLLGYTF.

The gene calls are TRBV9 and TRBJ1-2; D is possibly TRBD1 (6 bases). V was clipped by 4 bases and J by 4 bases, with 11 bases between them. Germline values: CDR1 SGDLS, CDR2 YYNGEE. The CDR3 loop spans 13 amino acids. For the CDR3, the DNA is TGTGCCAGCAGCCAGGGAGGGGGCTATGGCTACACCTTC. It yields the protein CASSQGGGYGYTF. The whole variable domain, filled in from reference TRBV9 and TRBJ1-2, reads DSGVTQTPKHLITATGQRVTLRCSPRSGDLSVYWYQQSLDQGLQFLIQYYNGEERAKGNILERFSAQQFPDLHSELNLSSLELGDSALYFCASSQGGGYGYTFGSGTRLTVV.

This clone was counted once. The chain employs TRBV10-3 and TRBJ1-2; 8 bases align to TRBD1. CDR3 length: 14 residues. Trimming removed 5 bases from V and 0 bases from J; junction bases left unmatched: 2. Germline V lookup: CDR1 ENHRY, CDR2 SYGVKD. The CDR3 sequence: CAISSQGANYGYTF. CDR3 coding DNA: TGTGCCATCAGTTCACAGGGGGCTAACTATGGCTACACCTTC.

With regard to this clone: This specimen includes other DNA sequences encoding the same CDR3. The chain links TRBV28 to TRBJ1-5; 7 bases map to TRBD1. This CDR3 contains 17 residues. With V trimmed by 2 bases and J by 0 bases, 7 bases remained unmatched. Germline CDR1 MDHEN, CDR2 SYDVKM. The CDR3 loop reads CASSLQGGQHSNQPQHF. The CDR3 region has the DNA TGTGCCAGCAGTTTACAGGGGGGACAGCATAGCAATCAGCCCCAGCATTTT.